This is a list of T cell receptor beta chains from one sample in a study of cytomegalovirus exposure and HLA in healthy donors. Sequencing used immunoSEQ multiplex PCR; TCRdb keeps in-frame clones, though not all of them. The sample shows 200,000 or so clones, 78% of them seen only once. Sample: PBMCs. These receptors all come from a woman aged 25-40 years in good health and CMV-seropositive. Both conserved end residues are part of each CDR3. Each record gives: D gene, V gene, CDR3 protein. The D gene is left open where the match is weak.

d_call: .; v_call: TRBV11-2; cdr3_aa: CASSLVVYGYTF
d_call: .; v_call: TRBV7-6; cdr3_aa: CASSLQGSGNTIYF
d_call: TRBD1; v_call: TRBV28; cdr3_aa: CASSLLQGLNEKLFF
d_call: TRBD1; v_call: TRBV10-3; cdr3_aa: CAISSDRDRHQPQHF
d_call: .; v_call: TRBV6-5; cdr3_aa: CASSSRMFQETQYF
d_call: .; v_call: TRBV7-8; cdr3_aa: CASSLVIGGQDSPLHF
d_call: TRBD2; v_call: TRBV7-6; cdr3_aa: CASSDSRGGRFEQFF
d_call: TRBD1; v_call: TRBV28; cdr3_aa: CASSLFRGRDQPQHF
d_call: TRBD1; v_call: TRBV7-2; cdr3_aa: CASSFNRGSEQYF
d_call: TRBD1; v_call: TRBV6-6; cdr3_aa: CASSFSDRGNEKLFF
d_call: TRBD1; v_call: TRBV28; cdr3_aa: CASSFTVEQGALSAQHF
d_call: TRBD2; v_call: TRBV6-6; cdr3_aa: CASNDRTSGNYEQYF
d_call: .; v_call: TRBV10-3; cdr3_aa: CASSGTGFFHF
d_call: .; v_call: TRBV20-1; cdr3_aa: CSAILTGELFF
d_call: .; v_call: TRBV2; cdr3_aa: CASRAAREDGYTF
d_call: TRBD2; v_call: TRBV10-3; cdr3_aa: CAISEPLLAGELFF
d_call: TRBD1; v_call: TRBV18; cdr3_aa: CASSPDRANTEAFF
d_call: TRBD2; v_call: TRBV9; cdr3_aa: CASSVRGVPTDTQYF
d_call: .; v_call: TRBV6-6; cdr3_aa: CAILKGIGNYGYTF
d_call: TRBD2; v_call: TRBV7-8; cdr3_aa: CASSLSGGGQFF
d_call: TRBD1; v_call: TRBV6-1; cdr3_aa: CASGTGENNEQFF
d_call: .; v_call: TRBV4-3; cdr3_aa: CASSQTTASYEQYF
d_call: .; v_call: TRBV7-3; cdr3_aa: CASSLGSADTQYF
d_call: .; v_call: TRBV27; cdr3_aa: CASRLSIIGGGNQPQHF
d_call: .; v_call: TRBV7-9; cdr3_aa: CASSLMQGPSDTQYF
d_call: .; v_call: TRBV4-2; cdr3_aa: CASSGGDAVSPLHF
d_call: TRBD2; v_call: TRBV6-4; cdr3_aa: CASSDIASGRPSYEQYF
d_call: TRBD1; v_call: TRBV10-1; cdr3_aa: CASSESMAGGEDTQYF
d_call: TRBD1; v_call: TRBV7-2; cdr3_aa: CASSLQAGGYEQYF
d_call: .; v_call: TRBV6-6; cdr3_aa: CASSEPFNVLTF
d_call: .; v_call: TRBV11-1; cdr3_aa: CASSPNPATNTGELFF
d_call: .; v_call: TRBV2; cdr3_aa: CASSVSAGSYEQYF
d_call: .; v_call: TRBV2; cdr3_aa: CASGEGGQFATVYGYTF
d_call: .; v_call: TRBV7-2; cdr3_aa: CASSLLPAYEQYF
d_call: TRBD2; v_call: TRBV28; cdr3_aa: CASRGSGTYEQYF
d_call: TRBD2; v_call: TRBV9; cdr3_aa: CASSVPRTSGGSHEQFF
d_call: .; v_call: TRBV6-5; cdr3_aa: CASSPGRNTEAFF
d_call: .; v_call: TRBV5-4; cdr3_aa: CASSLGGSGSYEQYF
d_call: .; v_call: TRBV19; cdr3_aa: CASSPPGTVETQYF
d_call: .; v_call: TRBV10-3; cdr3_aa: CAISEENQEQAFF
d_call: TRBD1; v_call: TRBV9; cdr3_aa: CASSVGTGVNYGYTF
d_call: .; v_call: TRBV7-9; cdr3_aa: CASSLGQEAFF
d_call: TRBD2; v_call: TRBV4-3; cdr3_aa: CASSQGLAVDYEQYF
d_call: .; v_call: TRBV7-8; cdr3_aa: CAVTRTTLNTDTQYF
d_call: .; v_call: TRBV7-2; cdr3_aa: CASSSPGGDEAFF
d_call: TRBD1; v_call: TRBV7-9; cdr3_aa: CASSPRRTGALKGQFF
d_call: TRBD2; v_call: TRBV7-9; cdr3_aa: CASSRLAGSYEQYF
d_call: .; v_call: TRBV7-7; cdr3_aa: CASSPGGGSTEAFF
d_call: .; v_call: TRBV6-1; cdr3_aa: CASSESRGLNNEQFF
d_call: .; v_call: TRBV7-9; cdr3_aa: CASSLVRDTGYEQYF
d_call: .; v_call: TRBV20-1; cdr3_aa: CSAESYEQYF
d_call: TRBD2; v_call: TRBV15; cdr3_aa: CATSRETSGRGYEQYF
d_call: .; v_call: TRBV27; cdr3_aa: CASSRDYMNTEAFF